The next 8 T cell receptor beta chains were all read from a single sample in a study of CD8+ T cells in alopecia areata. Following RNA extraction, reverse transcription yielded cDNA that acted as the sequencing template. Measured with immunoSEQ multiplex PCR; TCRdb has only the in-frame clones, and not every one. The sample records some 190,000 clones, around 66% being singletons. Treatment specified: oral pan-JAK inhibitor, 5-10 mg twice daily. The sequencing here drew on CD4+ T cells sorted from blood, taken at week 44, from a patient treated with tofacitinib. The receptors here all came from a human donor with alopecia areata.

This chain connects TRBV7-2 to TRBJ2-3, with a possible D match to TRBD2 (6 bases). V lost 2 bases to trimming and J lost 0 bases, with 12 bases between them. CDR1 is SGHTA and CDR2 is FQGNSA in the germline V gene. The CDR3 extends over 16 amino acids. CDR3 coding DNA: TGTGCCAGCAGCTTACTGGCGGGAAGTAGCACAGATACGCAGTATTTT. This codes for CASSLLAGSSTDTQYF.

The chain recombines TRBV30 with TRBJ2-1, with a possible D match to TRBD2 (7 bases). The CDR3 loop spans 15 amino acids. The germline V and J ends were trimmed by 0 bases and 7 bases, with 16 bases remaining between them. Germline V gene sequence: CDR1 GTSNPN, CDR2 SVGIG (reference sequence). Here the CDR3 DNA reads TGTGCCTGGAGTGTCCGCGGGGGCCTAGGGAATGAGCAGTTCTTC. Translated: CAWSVRGGLGNEQFF.

This clone was counted a few times. This sequence joins TRBV11-2 and TRBJ2-2; a weak D match, TRBD2 (6 bases). Trimming took off 5 bases at V and 7 bases at J, with 17 bases between the two ends. Germline assignment: CDR1 SGHAT and CDR2 FQNNGV. The CDR3 is 15 amino acids. The CDR3 DNA follows: TGTGCCAGCAGCCCGGGGCGGGGCGTGGACGGGGAGCTGTTTTTT. As protein: CASSPGRGVDGELFF.

V and J are TRBV9 and TRBJ2-1; a weak D match, TRBD1 (5 bases). Germline V lookup: CDR1 SGDLS, CDR2 YYNGEE. This CDR3 spans 16 amino acids. V was pared by 0 bases and J by 8 bases, with 18 bases between. The CDR3 sequence is CASSVAGANPVDEQFF. The DNA for the CDR3 is TGTGCCAGCAGCGTAGCTGGGGCCAACCCAGTCGATGAGCAGTTCTTC.

V gene TRBV5-1 combines with J gene TRBJ2-1, with 7 bases identical to TRBD1. Losses at the gene ends were 1 base for V and 6 bases for J; bases not matched to a gene: 1. Germline CDR1 SGHRS, CDR2 YFSETQ. This CDR3 is 13 amino acids long. CDR3 DNA sequence: TGCGCCAGCAGCTTGCCAGGGGGCAATGAGCAGTTCTTC. Protein product: CASSLPGGNEQFF.

The V and J genes are TRBV29-1 and TRBJ1-1, with no clear D. CDR3 length: 14 amino acids. The germline V gene has CDR1 SQVTM and CDR2 ANQGSEA. Trimming cost V 3 bases and J 1 base, with 12 bases left between them. CDR3 sequence reads: CSVDVQFGNTEAFF. Written as DNA, the CDR3 is TGCAGCGTTGACGTCCAGTTCGGGAACACTGAAGCTTTCTTT.

This clone was recorded once. The chain is built from TRBV5-1 and TRBJ2-5, with D tentatively TRBD1 (6 bases). Germline V gene lookup returns CDR1 SGHRS and CDR2 YFSETQ. The germline V and J ends were trimmed by 0 bases and 1 base, with 7 bases remaining between them. The CDR3 spans 14 residues. CDR3 loop: CASSLGQAQETQYF. CDR3 in DNA: TGCGCCAGCAGCTTGGGACAGGCCCAAGAGACCCAGTACTTC.

V gene TRBV29-1 combines with J gene TRBJ1-2; 9 bases fit TRBD1. The CDR3 consists of 12 residues. Germline CDR1 and CDR2: SQVTM and ANQGSEA. V lost 4 bases, J lost 7 bases, and 4 bases stayed unmatched. The CDR3 sequence: CSVGTGVIGYTF. As DNA, the CDR3 is TGCAGCGTTGGGACAGGGGTCATTGGCTACACCTTC.